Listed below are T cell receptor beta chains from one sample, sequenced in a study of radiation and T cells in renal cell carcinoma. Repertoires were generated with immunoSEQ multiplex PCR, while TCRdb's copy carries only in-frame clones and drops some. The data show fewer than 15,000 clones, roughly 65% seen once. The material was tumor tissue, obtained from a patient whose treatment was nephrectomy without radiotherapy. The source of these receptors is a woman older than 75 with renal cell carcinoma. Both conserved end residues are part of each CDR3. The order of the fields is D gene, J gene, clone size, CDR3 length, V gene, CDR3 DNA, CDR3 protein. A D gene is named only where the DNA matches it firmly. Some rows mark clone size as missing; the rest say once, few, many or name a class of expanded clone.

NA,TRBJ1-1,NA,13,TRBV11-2,TGTGCCAGCAGCTCTAGTCAGGGCACTGAAGCTTTCTTT,CASSSSQGTEAFF
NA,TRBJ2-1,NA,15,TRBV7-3,TGTGCCAGCAGCTTGCAGCAGTATCTTAACAATGAGCAGTTCTTC,CASSLQQYLNNEQFF
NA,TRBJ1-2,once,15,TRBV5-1,TGCGCCAGCAGCCCAGTAAATTCCGTGTTGGTTGGCTACACCTTC,CASSPVNSVLVGYTF
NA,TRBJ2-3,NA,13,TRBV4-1,TGCGCCAGCAGCCAAAACTCAGGGGATACGCAGTATTTT,CASSQNSGDTQYF
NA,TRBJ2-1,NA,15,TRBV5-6,TGTGCCAGCAGCCCAGTAGGGGGGGCGAACAATGAGCAGTTCTTC,CASSPVGGANNEQFF
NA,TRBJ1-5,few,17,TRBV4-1,TGCGCCAGCAGCCCTCAGGGGATAGGGATGAGCAATCAGCCCCAGCATTTT,CASSPQGIGMSNQPQHF
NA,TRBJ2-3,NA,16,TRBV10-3,TGTGCCATCAGTGAGTCGAGGGGGGCTAGCACAGATACGCAGTATTTT,CAISESRGASTDTQYF
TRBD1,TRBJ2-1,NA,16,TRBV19,TGTGCCAGTAGTACCGGACAGGGCTGGCCCTACAATGAGCAGTTCTTC,CASSTGQGWPYNEQFF
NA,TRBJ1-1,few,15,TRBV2,TGTGCCAGCATCCTTACTGGTACAGGGAGCGCTGAAGCTTTCTTT,CASILTGTGSAEAFF
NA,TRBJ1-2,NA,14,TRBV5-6,TGTGCCAGCAGCTTCCCCGACAGTTACTATGGCTACACCTTC,CASSFPDSYYGYTF
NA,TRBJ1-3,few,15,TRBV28,TGTGCCAGCCGGGACACCCAGAGCTCTGGAAACACCATATATTTT,CASRDTQSSGNTIYF
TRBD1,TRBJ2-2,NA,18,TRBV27,TGTGCCAGCAAAGCCGACAGGGGCATTAAGTCTAACACCGGGGAGCTGTTTTTT,CASKADRGIKSNTGELFF
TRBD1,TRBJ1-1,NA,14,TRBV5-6,TGTGCCAGCAGCTGGGGACAGGGGAGGACTGAAGCTTTCTTT,CASSWGQGRTEAFF
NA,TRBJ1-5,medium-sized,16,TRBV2,TGTGCCAGCAGCTGGGACGGGAAGGTAGCCTATCAGCCCCAGCATTTT,CASSWDGKVAYQPQHF
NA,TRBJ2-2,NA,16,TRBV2,TGTGCCAGCAGCCTGCGTCGGACCGCGAACACCGGGGAGCTGTTTTTT,CASSLRRTANTGELFF
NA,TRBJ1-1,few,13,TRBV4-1,TGCGCCAGCAGCAGATTGGGGAACACTGAAGCTTTCTTT,CASSRLGNTEAFF
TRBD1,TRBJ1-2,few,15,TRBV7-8,TGTGCCAGCAGCTTAGCCCTGACAGGGGGCGGTGGCTACACCTTC,CASSLALTGGGGYTF
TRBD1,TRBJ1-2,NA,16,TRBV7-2,TGTGCCAGCAGCCCAAGGACAGGGGGCGCCGTGGCCGGCTACACCTTC,CASSPRTGGAVAGYTF
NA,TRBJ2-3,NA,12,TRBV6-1,TGTGCCAGCCTGCTGCGCCCGGATACGCAGTATTTT,CASLLRPDTQYF
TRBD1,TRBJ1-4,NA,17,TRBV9,TGTGCCAGCAGCGTAGGCCCTCGGGACAGTACTAATGAAAAACTGTTTTTT,CASSVGPRDSTNEKLFF
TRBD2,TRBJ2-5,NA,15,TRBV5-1,TGCGCCAGCAGTAGCCTAGGGACTAGCGGAGAGACCCAGTACTTC,CASSSLGTSGETQYF
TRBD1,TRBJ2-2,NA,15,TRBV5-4,TGTGCCAGCAGCCCGGGACAGGTGAACACCGGGGAGCTGTTTTTT,CASSPGQVNTGELFF
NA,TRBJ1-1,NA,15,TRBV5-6,TGTGCCAGCAGCCCTGGAGGGGTAAAAAGGGCTGAAGCTTTCTTT,CASSPGGVKRAEAFF
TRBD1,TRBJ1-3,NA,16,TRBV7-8,TGTGCCAGCAGCTTACAGGGGGCGACCGGTGGAAACACCATATATTTT,CASSLQGATGGNTIYF
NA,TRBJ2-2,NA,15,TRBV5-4,TGTGCCAGCAGCTTAGGTTCAGGGAACACCGGGGAGCTGTTTTTT,CASSLGSGNTGELFF
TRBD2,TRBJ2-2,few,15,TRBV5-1,TGCGCCAGCAGCTTGGCGGCCGGGGGGACCGGGGAGCTGTTTTTT,CASSLAAGGTGELFF
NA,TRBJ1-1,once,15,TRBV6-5,TGTGCCAGCAGTTACGGGTCGCCTTTGGGAACTGAAGCTTTCTTT,CASSYGSPLGTEAFF
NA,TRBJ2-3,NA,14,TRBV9,TGTGCCAGCAGCCCCCCTAGTGGGGCAGATACGCAGTATTTT,CASSPPSGADTQYF
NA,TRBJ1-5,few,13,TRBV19,TGTGCCAGCACTTGGGGATTGGCTCAGCCCCAGCATTTT,CASTWGLAQPQHF
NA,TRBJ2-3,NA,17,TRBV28,TGTGCCAGCACTTCCCTCAGGTCCCGGGCCGCCCCAGATACGCAGTATTTT,CASTSLRSRAAPDTQYF
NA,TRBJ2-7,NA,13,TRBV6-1,TGTGCCACGACGGGACCAGGTGGATACGAGCAGTACTTC,CATTGPGGYEQYF